These 25 T cell receptor beta chains originate from one sample sequenced in a study of blood T cell repertoires in COVID-19. This table comes from immunoSEQ multiplex PCR, and its TCRdb copy is limited to in-frame clones, with some not included. Among under 300,000 clones listed, around 90% were seen once. The sequencing input was peripheral blood. The origin of the receptors is a woman aged 40 to 50 who had recovered from COVID-19.

This clone has a handful of counts. CDR3 in amino acids: CASRDRPDNSPLHF. The DNA for the CDR3 is TGTGCCAGCAGGGACAGGCCTGATAATTCACCCCTCCACTTT. The rearrangement uses TRBV21-1 and TRBJ1-6; TRBD1 is the table's D call and was not checked against the DNA. TRBV21-1 constitutes a pseudogene. The CDR3 is made up of 14 amino acids.

The chain recombines TRBV4-2 with TRBJ2-6, with D maybe TRBD1 (6 bases). The V gene lost 4 bases and the J gene lost 2 bases, with 12 bases spanning the gap. The CDR3 runs to 16 residues. CDR1 and CDR2 (germline): LGHNA, YNFKEQ. The CDR3: CASSPSTGTGANVLTF. The CDR3 coding sequence is TGTGCCAGCAGCCCCTCAACAGGGACTGGGGCCAACGTCCTGACTTTC.

The V gene is TRBV27, the J gene TRBJ1-6; D unresolved. Germline CDR1 MNHEY, CDR2 SMNVEV (reference sequence). The CDR3 has 16 amino acids. V lost 2 bases and J lost 3, with 11 bases in between. The CDR3 bases are TGTGCCAGCAGTTTAGGCCAGGCGAACTATAATTCACCCCTCCACTTT. This codes for CASSLGQANYNSPLHF.

This chain uses TRBV6-5 with TRBJ2-5; D remains ambiguous. This CDR3 spans 13 amino acids. With 0 bases removed from V and 4 bases from J, the gap between germline ends came to 6 bases. Germline V lookup: CDR1 MNHEY, CDR2 SVGAGI. Written as DNA, the CDR3 is TGTGCCAGCAGTTACTCGTATTCAGAGACCCAGTACTTC. Translating gives CASSYSYSETQYF.

The V gene is TRBV5-4, the J gene TRBJ2-5; a weak D match, TRBD1 (6 bases). Trimming took 2 bases from V and 2 from J, leaving 13 bases between them. The length of the CDR3 is 15 residues. CDR1 and CDR2 from the germline V gene are SGHNT and YYREEE (reference sequence). CDR3 sequence reads: CASSLEWDIQETQYF. The CDR3 nucleotides read TGTGCCAGCAGCTTAGAATGGGACATTCAAGAGACCCAGTACTTC.

This sequence joins TRBV24-1 and TRBJ2-6, with TRBD2 as a possible D gene (7 bases). CDR3 size: 18 residues. Germline CDR1 reads KGHDR; CDR2 reads SFDVKD. V lost 4 bases and J 1 base, leaving 16 bases between the germline ends. CDR3 in DNA: TGTGCCACCAGTGAGGGGGGGGGCCTCCCATCTGGGGCCAACGTCCTGACTTTC. This sequence encodes CATSEGGGLPSGANVLTF.

This sequence joins TRBV5-4 and TRBJ2-7, with D possibly matching TRBD2 (6 bases). This CDR3 has 15 amino acids. Germline V CDR1 and CDR2: SGHNT, YYREEE (reference sequence). V was shortened by 0 bases and J by 2 bases, with 12 bases between the two germline ends. In DNA, the CDR3 is TGTGCCAGCAGCTTGGGGGAGGCTCAGGCCTACGAGCAGTACTTC. Translation gives CASSLGEAQAYEQYF.

CDR3 in amino acids: CASSSRDYNEQFF. CDR3 coding DNA: TGTGCCAGCAGTTCCCGGGACTACAATGAGCAGTTCTTC. The genes are TRBV27 and TRBJ2-1; D might be TRBD2 (5 bases). This CDR3 contains 13 residues. V lost 4 bases and J lost 3, with 7 bases in between. Per germline, CDR1 MNHEY and CDR2 SMNVEV (reference sequence).

The chain couples TRBV27 to TRBJ1-6; possible D gene TRBD1, 6 bases. The CDR3 totals 15 residues. Trimming took 5 bases from V and 7 from J, leaving 15 bases between them. The germline V gene has CDR1 MNHEY and CDR2 SMNVEV (reference sequence). CDR3 nucleotide sequence: TGTGCCAGCAGTCCCGGACAGCCTAGAAATTCACCCCTCCACTTT. Protein sequence: CASSPGQPRNSPLHF.

This chain joins TRBV5-6 and TRBJ1-2, with TRBD1 matching over 9 bases. This CDR3 is 15 amino acids long. Trimming at V came to 5 bases and at J to 4 bases, leaving 9 bases not matched to a gene. The germline V gene has CDR1 SGHDT and CDR2 YYEEEE. The CDR3 is CASRAGTGISYGYTF. DNA for the CDR3: TGTGCCAGCAGGGCCGGGACAGGGATCAGCTATGGCTACACCTTC.

V is TRBV2 and J is TRBJ2-3, with 8 bases aligning to TRBD1. The CDR3 extends over 15 amino acids. The V and J ends lost 5 bases and 0 bases, in that order; junction bases with no gene match: 4. Germline V gene data show CDR1 as SNHLY and CDR2 as FYNNEI. CDR3 coding DNA: TGTGCCAGCAGTAGGGACAGGCCTAGCACAGATACGCAGTATTTT. Protein sequence: CASSRDRPSTDTQYF.

The J gene is TRBJ1-2, the V gene TRBV6-5; TRBD1 matches 9 bases. In germline, CDR1 is MNHEY, CDR2 SVGAGI. The CDR3 covers 14 residues. V lost 6 bases, J lost 4 bases, and 6 bases stayed unmatched. CDR3 nucleotides: TGTGCCAGCAGACCCCCGGGACAGGGCTATGGCTACACCTTC. It encodes CASRPPGQGYGYTF.

CDR3 in amino acids: CASSLYEGPGELFF. The DNA for the CDR3 is TGCGCCAGCAGCTTGTACGAGGGCCCCGGGGAGCTGTTTTTT. The J gene is TRBJ2-2, the V gene TRBV5-1, with D tentatively TRBD2 (5 bases). Germline V CDR1 and CDR2: SGHRS, YFSETQ. Between the trimmed V and J ends, which lost 1 base and 6 bases, there was a span of 10 bases. CDR3 length equals 14 residues.

This clone was observed once. This chain links TRBV3-1 (or the pseudogene TRBV3-2) with TRBJ1-5; 7 bases agree with TRBD1. The V segment lost 4 bases and the J segment 8 bases; nucleotides outside the gene matches: 8. CDR1 LGHDT and CDR2 YNNKEL come from the germline V gene (reference sequence). The CDR3 has 14 residues. The CDR3 region has the DNA TGTGCCAGCAGCCCGGGACAGCCGGCGGAGCCCCAGCATTTT. The encoded protein is CASSPGQPAEPQHF.

This chain uses TRBV28 with TRBJ1-1; the D is unclear. Between the trimmed V and J ends, which lost 7 bases and 1 base, there was a span of 16 bases. This CDR3 has 15 amino acids. Germline values: CDR1 MDHEN, CDR2 SYDVKM. The CDR3 coding sequence is TGTGCCAGCACAACCTCGGCGGGAACGAACACTGAAGCTTTCTTT. Its protein product is CASTTSAGTNTEAFF. Looking up the rest from reference TRBV28 and TRBJ1-1 gives the full variable domain: DVKVTQSSRYLVKRTGEKVFLECVQDMDHENMFWYRQDPGLGLRLIYFSYDVKMKEKGDIPEGYSVSREKKERFSLILESASTNQTSMYLCASTTSAGTNTEAFFGQGTRLTVV.

The chain couples TRBV24-1 to TRBJ2-5; 9 positions agree with TRBD2. V lost 5 bases to trimming and J lost 3 bases; unmatched junction nucleotides: 12. This CDR3 comprises 17 residues. Germline-derived CDR1 and CDR2 are KGHDR and SFDVKD. The CDR3 DNA sequence: TGTGCCACCAGTGTTTCTCGGGCGGGAGGGTCTAAAGAGACCCAGTACTTC. Amino acid sequence: CATSVSRAGGSKETQYF.

The gene calls are TRBV2 and TRBJ2-1, with 14 bases that match TRBD2. The CDR3 extends over 15 amino acids. The germline V gene has CDR1 SNHLY and CDR2 FYNNEI. The ends lost 6 bases at V and 9 bases at J; junction bases unmatched: 7. The CDR3 protein is CASRGTSGSGTEQFF. CDR3 in DNA: TGTGCCAGCAGGGGGACTAGCGGGAGTGGTACTGAGCAGTTCTTC.

This chain joins TRBV6-9 and TRBJ2-7; 10 bases agree with TRBD2. The trim removed 3 bases at V and 5 bases at J, leaving 7 bases unmatched. Germline V CDR1 and CDR2: MNHGY, SVAAGI. This CDR3 is 15 amino acids long. The chain's CDR3 is CASSYATSGIDEQYF. CDR3 DNA: TGTGCCAGCAGTTACGCAACTAGCGGGATCGACGAGCAGTACTTC.

This clone is a singleton in its sample. Within the sample, other DNA sequences also encode this same CDR3. The chain has TRBV19 and TRBJ1-2; the match to TRBD1 covers 11 bases. Trimming at V came to 3 bases and at J to 3 bases, leaving 3 bases not matched to a gene. Germline CDR1 reads LNHDA; CDR2 reads SQIVND (reference sequence). The CDR3 contains 15 residues. The CDR3 nucleotides are TGTGCCAGTAGTATCGGACAGGGGGCGGACTATGGCTACACCTTC. This translates into CASSIGQGADYGYTF.

The gene calls are TRBV12-3 or TRBV12-4 and TRBJ2-7, with TRBD2 matching 7 bases. V lost 6 bases and J lost 2; bases outside the gene matches: 4. CDR3 length equals 13 residues. CDR3 protein: CASRGTNTYEQYF. The CDR3 coding sequence is TGTGCCAGCAGGGGGACTAACACCTACGAGCAGTACTTC.

The V and J genes are TRBV5-1 and TRBJ2-7; D not resolved. The germline V and J ends were trimmed by 4 bases and 0 bases, with 11 bases remaining between them. Germline loops: CDR1 SGHRS, CDR2 YFSETQ. The CDR3 is 14 residues long. In DNA form, the CDR3 reads TGCGCCAGCAGCCCAATACAGAGCTCCTACGAGCAGTACTTC. This codes for CASSPIQSSYEQYF.

The chain carries TRBV14 and TRBJ1-4, with a tentative D call TRBD1 (6 bases). The CDR3 is 17 residues long. From germline, CDR1 is SGHDN and CDR2 FVKESK. The ends were cut back, 2 bases at V and 3 bases at J, with 16 bases in the middle. The CDR3 coding sequence is TGTGCCAGCAGCCAACCAACAGGGTCCAAGGCTAATGAAAAACTGTTTTTT. Its translation: CASSQPTGSKANEKLFF. Based on the CDR3 plus reference TRBV14 and TRBJ1-4, the full variable domain is EAGVTQFPSHSVIEKGQTVTLRCDPISGHDNLYWYRRVMGKEIKFLLHFVKESKQDESGMPNNRFLAERTGGTYSTLKVQPAELEDSGVYFCASSQPTGSKANEKLFFGSGTQLSVL.

V gene TRBV30 combines with J gene TRBJ1-4; maybe TRBD1 (6 bases). CDR3 length: 14 amino acids. V dropped 1 base and J dropped 5 bases, with 11 bases sitting between them. Germline CDR1 GTSNPN, CDR2 SVGIG (reference sequence). The CDR3 here is CAWSATRGNEKLFF. The DNA for the CDR3 is TGTGCCTGGAGTGCGACGAGGGGGAATGAAAAACTGTTTTTT.

This chain links TRBV4-2 with TRBJ2-5; 7 bases agree with TRBD2. The length of the CDR3 is 15 residues. V was pared by 2 bases and J by 4 bases, with 7 bases of the junction left unmatched. Germline V gene data show CDR1 as LGHNA and CDR2 as YNFKEQ. CDR3 nucleotide sequence: TGTGCCAGCAGCCAACCTACTAGCGACGTAGAGACCCAGTACTTC. Its translation: CASSQPTSDVETQYF.

This clone has only one observation. This chain joins TRBV6-5 and TRBJ2-1; D gene ambiguous. Germline V gene sequence: CDR1 MNHEY, CDR2 SVGAGI. This CDR3 region has 13 residues. V lost 1 base to trimming and J lost 8 bases, with 9 bases between them. The CDR3 region is CASSYWPGHEQFF. The CDR3 DNA is TGTGCCAGCAGTTACTGGCCAGGTCATGAGCAGTTCTTC.